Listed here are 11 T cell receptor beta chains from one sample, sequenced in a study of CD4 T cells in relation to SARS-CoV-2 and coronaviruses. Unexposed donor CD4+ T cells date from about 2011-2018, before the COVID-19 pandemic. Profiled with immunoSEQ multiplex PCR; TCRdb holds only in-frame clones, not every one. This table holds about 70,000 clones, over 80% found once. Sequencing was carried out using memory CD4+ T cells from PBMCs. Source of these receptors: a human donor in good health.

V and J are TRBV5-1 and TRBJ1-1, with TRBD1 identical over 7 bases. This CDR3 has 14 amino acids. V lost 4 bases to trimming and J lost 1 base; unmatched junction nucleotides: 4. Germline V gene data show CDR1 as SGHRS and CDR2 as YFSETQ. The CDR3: CASSAGQWNTEAFF. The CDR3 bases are TGCGCCAGCAGCGCGGGACAGTGGAACACTGAAGCTTTCTTT.

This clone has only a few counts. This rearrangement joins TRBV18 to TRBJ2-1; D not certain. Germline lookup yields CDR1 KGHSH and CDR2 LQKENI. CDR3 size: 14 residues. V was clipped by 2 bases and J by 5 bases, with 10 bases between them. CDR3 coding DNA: TGTGCCAGCTCACCAGTGGCCTACAACAATGAGCAGTTCTTC. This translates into CASSPVAYNNEQFF.

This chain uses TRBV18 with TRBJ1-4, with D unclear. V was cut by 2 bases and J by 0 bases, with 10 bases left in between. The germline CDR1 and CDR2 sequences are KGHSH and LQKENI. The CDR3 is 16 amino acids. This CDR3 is CASSPVPPSTNEKLFF. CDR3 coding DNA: TGTGCCAGCTCACCAGTCCCACCATCAACTAATGAAAAACTGTTTTTT.

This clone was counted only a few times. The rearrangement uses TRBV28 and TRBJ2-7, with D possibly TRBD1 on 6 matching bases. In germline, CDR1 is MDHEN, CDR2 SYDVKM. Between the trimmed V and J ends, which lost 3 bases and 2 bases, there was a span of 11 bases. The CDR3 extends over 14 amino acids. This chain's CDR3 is CASSFGQWAYEQYF. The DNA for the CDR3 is TGTGCCAGCAGTTTCGGACAGTGGGCCTACGAGCAGTACTTC.

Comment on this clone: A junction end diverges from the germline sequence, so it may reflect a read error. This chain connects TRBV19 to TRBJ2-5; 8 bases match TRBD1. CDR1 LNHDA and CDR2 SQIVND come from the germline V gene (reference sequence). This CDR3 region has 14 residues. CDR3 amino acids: CASSTDRGRFSPHF. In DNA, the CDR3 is TGTGCCAGTAGCACCGACAGGGGACGATTTTCCCCACACTTC.

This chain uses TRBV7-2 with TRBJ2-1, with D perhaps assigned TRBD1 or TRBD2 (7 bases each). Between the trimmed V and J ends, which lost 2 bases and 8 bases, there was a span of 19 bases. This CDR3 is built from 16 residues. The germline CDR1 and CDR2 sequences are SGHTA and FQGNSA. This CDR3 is CASSLQGRGGVDEQFF. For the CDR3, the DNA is TGTGCCAGCAGCTTACAAGGCAGGGGGGGTGTCGATGAGCAGTTCTTC.

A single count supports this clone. In nucleotides, the CDR3 is TGTGCCAGCAGTGAGGGGAACCCCCGGGGATACGAGCAGTACTTC. Protein sequence: CASSEGNPRGYEQYF. This chain links TRBV2 with TRBJ2-7; maybe TRBD2 (5 bases). Germline CDR1 reads SNHLY; CDR2 reads FYNNEI. This CDR3 spans 15 amino acids. Trimming removed 3 bases from V and 4 bases from J, with 16 bases in between.

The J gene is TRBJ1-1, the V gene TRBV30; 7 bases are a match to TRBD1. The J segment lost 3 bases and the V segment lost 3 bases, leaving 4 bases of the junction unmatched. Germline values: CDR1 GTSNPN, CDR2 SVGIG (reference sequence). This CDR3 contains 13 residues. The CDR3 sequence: CAWSGQAYTEAFF. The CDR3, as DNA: TGTGCCTGGAGCGGACAGGCGTACACTGAAGCTTTCTTT.

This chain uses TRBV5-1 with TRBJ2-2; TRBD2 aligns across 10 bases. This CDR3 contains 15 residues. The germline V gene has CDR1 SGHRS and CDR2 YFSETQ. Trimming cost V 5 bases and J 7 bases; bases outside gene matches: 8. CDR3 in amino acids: CASSKTSGYGGELFF. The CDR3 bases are TGCGCCAGCAGTAAGACTAGCGGGTACGGCGGGGAGCTGTTTTTT.

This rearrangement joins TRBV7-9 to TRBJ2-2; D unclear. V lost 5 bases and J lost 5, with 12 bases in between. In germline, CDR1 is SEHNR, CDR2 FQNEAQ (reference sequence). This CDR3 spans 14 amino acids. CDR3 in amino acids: CASSHSSSTGELFF. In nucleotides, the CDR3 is TGTGCCAGCAGCCACAGCTCGAGTACCGGGGAGCTGTTTTTT.

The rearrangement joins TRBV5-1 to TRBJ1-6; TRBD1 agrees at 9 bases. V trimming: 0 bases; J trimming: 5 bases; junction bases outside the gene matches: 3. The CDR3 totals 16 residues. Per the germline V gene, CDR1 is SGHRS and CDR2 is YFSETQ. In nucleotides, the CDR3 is TGCGCCAGCAGCTTGGATGGACAGGGGAATAATTCACCCCTCCACTTT. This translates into CASSLDGQGNNSPLHF.